This T cell receptor beta chain is drawn from a study of blood T cell repertoires in COVID-19. Germline CDR1 reads SNHLY; CDR2 reads FYNNEI. With 0 bases clipped from V and 2 bases from J, the junction kept 3 bases outside the gene matches. The CDR3 covers 16 residues. The authors' processing: Reference gene primers were amplified, and this amplification served to estimate nucleated cell counts. Sequencing was performed with immunoSEQ multiplex PCR; in TCRdb, only in-frame clones are kept and a portion is missing. Clone size and the V and J calls come from that table; the DNA yielded D and trimming. The sample lists roughly 230,000 clones; about 80% were seen once. Donors in Cohort 3 counted as recovered after two negative PCRs, clearance, or symptom resolution.

The gene calls are TRBV2 and TRBJ1-2, with 10 positions matching TRBD1. The receptor was isolated from a man aged 45 to 65 who had recovered from COVID-19. The source material was PBMCs or T cells enriched from blood (not recorded which). The CDR3 sequence is CASSEAGGQGNYGYTF. CDR3 DNA: TGTGCCAGCAGTGAAGCGGGGGGACAGGGGAACTATGGCTACACCTTC.